The source of this T cell receptor (beta chain) is a study of cytomegalovirus exposure and HLA in healthy donors. Broader study findings: Judged likely to be a sequencing artifact was a cluster of highly shared sequence variants. Some TCR beta chains (roughly 160 of them) were listed as cytomegalovirus-associated.

A note on this clone: What it recognizes is unknown.

Both 60 Vbeta primers and 13 Jbeta primers went into the PCR. Only in-frame clones appear in the TCRdb table, and some are missing; sequencing was by immunoSEQ multiplex PCR. The sample consists of about 120,000 clones, around three quarters of them appearing once. CDR3 length: 14 amino acids. Trimming removed 4 bases at V and 8 bases at J, with 18 bases between. Germline V lookup: CDR1 SGDLS, CDR2 YYNGEE. Sample: PBMCs. This receptor was taken from a man aged 18-30 years in good health and CMV-seropositive. This sequence joins TRBV9 and TRBJ1-2; TRBD1 is a possible D gene (6 bases). The CDR3 sequence is CASSRNRVESGYTF. The CDR3 nucleotides are TGTGCCAGCAGCCGGAACAGGGTAGAGAGCGGCTACACCTTC.